This is a list of T cell receptor beta chains from one sample in a study of spatial heterogeneity in lung cancer. In TCRdb, the 5' RACE reads were re-called with MiXCR into one record per CDR3 protein. The sample includes some 120,000 distinct CDR3 sequences, 9.5% to 15% seen only once; the top ten take over 15%. Sequencing was performed on PBMCs, taken at follow-up. These receptor sequences come from a male donor with early-stage non-small cell lung cancer. Both conserved end residues are part of each CDR3. The D gene is left open where the match is weak. Some rows mark clone size as missing; the rest say once, few, many or name a class of expanded clone.

v_gene	abundance	d_gene	j_gene	CDR3aa	CDR3nt
TRBV3-1	.	TRBD1	TRBJ2-1	CASRARRGQGRGNEQFF	TGTGCCAGCAGGGCTCGGCGGGGACAGGGGCGCGGGAATGAGCAGTTCTTC
TRBV29-1	many	TRBD2	TRBJ2-3	CSVSGLVLDTQYF	TGCAGCGTTTCGGGACTAGTCTTAGATACGCAGTATTTT
TRBV29-1	medium-sized	.	TRBJ2-4	CSARGEDIQYF	TGCAGCGCGAGAGGGGAGGACATTCAGTACTTC
TRBV2	many	.	TRBJ1-1	CASSPKAEAFF	TGTGCCAGCAGTCCTAAAGCTGAAGCTTTCTTT
TRBV20-1	.	.	TRBJ1-1	CSARRGAMRTEAFF	TGCAGTGCTAGACGCGGGGCGATGAGGACTGAAGCTTTCTTT
TRBV7-6	few	TRBD1	TRBJ2-2	CASSYRTGRNTGELFF	TGTGCCAGCAGCTACCGGACAGGGCGGAACACCGGGGAGCTGTTTTTT
TRBV5-1	few	TRBD1	TRBJ2-5	CASSLGTGLRETQYF	TGCGCCAGCAGCTTGGGGACAGGGCTGAGAGAGACCCAGTACTTC
TRBV20-1	many	TRBD1	TRBJ1-1	CSARRGQGNTEAFF	TGCAGTGCTAGAAGGGGACAGGGTAACACTGAAGCTTTCTTT
TRBV23-1	few	TRBD1	TRBJ2-3	CASNRQGCTDTQYF	TGCGCCAGCAACAGACAGGGGTGCACAGATACGCAGTATTTT
TRBV6-5	few	TRBD1	TRBJ1-1	CASSYSPGGGTEAFF	TGTGCCAGCAGTTACTCCCCAGGGGGCGGCACTGAAGCTTTCTTT
TRBV20-1	once	TRBD2	TRBJ2-1	CSAPLAGGLHNEKFF	TGCAGTGCACCTCTAGCGGGGGGGCTCCACAATGAGAAGTTCTTC
TRBV5-1	many	.	TRBJ2-3	CASSLVLAYTDTQYF	TGCGCCAGCAGCTTGGTACTAGCTTACACAGATACGCAGTATTTT